The clone carrying this TCR beta chain is large. Its antigen is not identified. The sorted Tregs were CD4+CD25+CD127-/low cells. Study-level results: Tumor-infiltrating Treg TCR alpha and beta sequences overlapped most with tumor naive CD4+ T cells, then blood naive. Under 2.2% of tumor Treg sequences matched blood Tregs or memory cells.

Amplification of TRBV12-4/TRBJ1-2 clonotypes used adaptor-ligated barcode primers. Each CDR3 protein is one row after TCRdb ran MiXCR on the multiplex PCR reads. The data contain about 700 distinct CDR3 sequences, around 3.6% of them singletons. The CDR3 is 16 residues long. V was clipped by 6 bases and J by 4 bases, with 21 bases between them. The V and J genes are TRBV12-3 or TRBV12-4 and TRBJ1-2, with no clear D. Sequencing was performed on Tregs sorted from blood. The TCR originated in a female donor with breast cancer. DNA of the CDR3: TGTGCCAGCAGAAACAACCTCAGAGGGATTAGCTATGGCTACACCTTC. Translating gives CASRNNLRGISYGYTF.